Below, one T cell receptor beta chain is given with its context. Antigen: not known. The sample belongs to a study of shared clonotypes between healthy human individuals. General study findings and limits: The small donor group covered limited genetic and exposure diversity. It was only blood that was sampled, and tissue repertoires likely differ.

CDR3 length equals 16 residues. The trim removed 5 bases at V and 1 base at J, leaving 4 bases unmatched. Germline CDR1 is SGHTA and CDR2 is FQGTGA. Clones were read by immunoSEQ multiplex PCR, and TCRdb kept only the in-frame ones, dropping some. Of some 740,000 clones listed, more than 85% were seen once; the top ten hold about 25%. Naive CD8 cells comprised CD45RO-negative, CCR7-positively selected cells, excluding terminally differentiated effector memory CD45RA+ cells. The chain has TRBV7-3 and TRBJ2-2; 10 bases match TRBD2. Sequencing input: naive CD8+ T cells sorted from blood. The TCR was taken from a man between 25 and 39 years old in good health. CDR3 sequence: CASSAGLAENTGELFF. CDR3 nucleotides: TGTGCCAGCAGCGCCGGACTAGCGGAGAACACCGGGGAGCTGTTTTTT.